This T cell receptor beta chain was obtained from a study of T-cell reconstitution after alpha-beta-depleted transplantation in children. There are a few counts of this clonotype. Unique molecular identifiers were used to barcode this TCRbeta library. TCRdb passed the PCR reads through MiXCR, listing each CDR3 protein once. The sample carries about 340,000 distinct CDR3 sequences, 10% recorded once. The TCR originated in a human donor who donated a stem cell graft to a child with acute lymphoblastic leukemia. The material sequenced was PBMCs from the stem cell graft donor, taken from the stem cell graft.

Written as DNA, the CDR3 is TGTGCCAGCAGCCAGGGGAGTTCCCGAGCTTTCTTT. Protein: CASSQGSSRAFF. The J gene is TRBJ1-1, the V gene TRBV7-2; possible D gene TRBD1, 6 bases. Per the germline V gene, CDR1 is SGHTA and CDR2 is FQGNSA. V lost 5 bases and J lost 10, with 14 bases in between. CDR3 length: 12 amino acids.